These 16 T cell receptor beta chains were all obtained from the same sample, sequenced in a study of shared clonotypes between healthy human individuals. The protocol was immunoSEQ multiplex PCR, while the TCRdb copy is restricted to in-frame clones and leaves out a portion. The sample includes about 1 million clones, under 80% of them seen just once. Sequencing was carried out using memory CD4+ T cells sorted from blood. This sample's subset: CD45RA-negative fraction. The receptors derive from a man younger than 35 in good health.

This rearrangement joins TRBV19 to TRBJ2-5, with D unresolved. The CDR3 has 13 residues. The V gene lost 2 bases and the J gene lost 3 bases, with 7 bases spanning the gap. Per germline, CDR1 LNHDA and CDR2 SQIVND (reference sequence). In DNA form, the CDR3 reads TGTGCCAGTAGTATATGGCTGAAAGAGACCCAGTACTTC. Translated, it gives CASSIWLKETQYF.

Comments on this clone: The same CDR3 is also encoded by other DNA sequences in this sample. This chain links TRBV5-1 with TRBJ1-4, with 7 bases matching TRBD1. The CDR3 totals 15 residues. The V gene's germline CDR1 is SGHRS and CDR2 YFSETQ. V lost 3 bases to trimming and J lost 0 bases; unmatched junction nucleotides: 2. This CDR3 reads CASSSGQATNEKLFF. CDR3 bases: TGCGCCAGCAGCTCCGGACAGGCAACTAATGAAAAACTGTTTTTT.

The V gene is TRBV5-6, the J gene TRBJ1-6; D remains unclear. The germline CDR1 and CDR2 sequences are SGHDT and YYEEEE. The CDR3 extends over 13 amino acids. V lost 4 bases and J 8 bases, leaving 10 bases between the germline ends. CDR3 sequence: CASSLALDSPLHF. The CDR3 DNA reads as TGTGCCAGCAGCCTAGCCCTCGATTCACCCCTCCACTTT.

CDR3 nucleotides: TGTGCCAGCAGCTTCGACAGTCGACGGTCCAACACTGAAGCTTTCTTT. Encoded protein: CASSFDSRRSNTEAFF. This rearrangement joins TRBV5-4 to TRBJ1-1, with a weak D call TRBD1 (5 bases). This CDR3 is 16 amino acids long. Germline V gives CDR1 SGHNT, CDR2 YYREEE (reference sequence). V was shortened by 2 bases and J by 2 bases, with 16 bases between the two germline ends. Drawing the rest from reference TRBV5-4 and TRBJ1-1, the complete variable domain is ETGVTQSPTHLIKTRGQQVTLRCSSQSGHNTVSWYQQALGQGPQFIFQYYREEENGRGNFPPRFSGLQFPNYSSELNVNALELDDSALYLCASSFDSRRSNTEAFFGQGTRLTVV.

V and J are TRBV19 and TRBJ1-2; 12 bases align to TRBD1. Trimming took 8 bases from V and 7 from J; bases not matched to a gene: 8. CDR1 is LNHDA, CDR2 SQIVND, per germline (reference sequence). CDR3 length: 14 residues. CDR3 sequence (DNA): TGTGCCAGTCGGCCGGGACAGGGGGCCGTTGGCTACACCTTC. It encodes CASRPGQGAVGYTF.

The rearrangement joins TRBV2 to TRBJ1-5, with TRBD1 identical over 7 bases. This CDR3 has 14 residues. V lost 2 bases and J lost 3; bases outside the gene matches: 1. CDR1 SNHLY and CDR2 FYNNEI come from the germline V gene. The CDR3, as DNA: TGTGCCAGCAGTGAAACAGGGGACAATCAGCCCCAGCATTTT. Residues: CASSETGDNQPQHF.

The chain links TRBV10-1 to TRBJ2-3, with a tentative D call TRBD2 (5 bases). V gave up 0 bases and J gave up 1 base, with 11 bases separating them. Germline V gene data show CDR1 as WNHNN and CDR2 as SYGVQD (reference sequence). The CDR3 length is 16 residues. The CDR3 spells CASSESRAGGTDTQYF. The CDR3 DNA is TGCGCCAGCAGTGAGTCGAGGGCAGGAGGCACAGATACGCAGTATTTT.

This clone came up a few times. One end of the junction varies from germline; a read error may be responsible. The gene calls are TRBV28 and TRBJ2-5; D remains unclear. Germline assignment: CDR1 MDHEN and CDR2 SYDVKM. This CDR3 has 14 residues. CDR3 in amino acids: CATSGQALRETQYF. The CDR3 region has the DNA TGTGCCACCAGTGGGCAGGCCCTGAGAGAGACCCAGTACTTC.

The chain has TRBV9 and TRBJ2-7; a possible D gene is TRBD2 (6 bases). This CDR3 is built from 15 residues. Germline V CDR1 and CDR2: SGDLS, YYNGEE. Deletions cut 0 bases from V and 1 base from J, with 11 bases between. CDR3 sequence: CASSVGPGESYEQYF. DNA for the CDR3: TGTGCCAGCAGCGTAGGCCCGGGGGAGTCCTACGAGCAGTACTTC.

The chain joins TRBV2 to TRBJ1-1, with 7 bases aligning to TRBD1. V was clipped by 6 bases and J by 3 bases; unmatched bases: 7. The CDR3 has 14 residues. The germline gives CDR1 SNHLY, CDR2 FYNNEI. The CDR3 DNA reads TGTGCCAGCAGGGAACAGGGGAGAGACACTGAAGCTTTCTTT. This encodes CASREQGRDTEAFF.

V and J are TRBV27 and TRBJ1-1; TRBD1 might be the D (5 bases). Germline V gene data show CDR1 as MNHEY and CDR2 as SMNVEV (reference sequence). V shed 10 bases and J shed 4 bases, with 16 bases lying between them. The CDR3 covers 13 residues. The CDR3 protein is CATGTGGVTEAFF. In nucleotides, the CDR3 is TGTGCCACCGGGACGGGCGGGGTCACTGAAGCTTTCTTT.

This clone was seen just once. This chain links TRBV6-1 with TRBJ1-4, with 8 bases that match TRBD1. Germline V gene data show CDR1 as MNHNS and CDR2 as SASEGT. This CDR3 contains 15 residues. Losses at the gene ends were 6 bases for V and 3 bases for J; bases not matched to a gene: 6. DNA for the CDR3: TGTGCCAGCAGCAAGACAGGGGCCGCTAATGAAAAACTGTTTTTT. It encodes CASSKTGAANEKLFF.

The chain carries TRBV5-5 and TRBJ1-1, with a possible D match to TRBD1 (5 bases). V gave up 2 bases and J gave up 6 bases, with 14 bases separating them. CDR1 is SGHKS, CDR2 YYEKEE, per germline (reference sequence). The CDR3 totals 14 residues. CDR3 DNA sequence: TGTGCCAGCAGCTTATACCAGGGAATGCCTGAAGCTTTCTTT. Protein product: CASSLYQGMPEAFF.

This clone has more than one count but fewer than ten. V is TRBV7-9 and J is TRBJ2-1, with TRBD2 identical over 13 bases. This CDR3 has 18 amino acids. The J segment lost 2 bases and the V segment lost 4 bases, leaving 8 bases of the junction unmatched. Per germline, CDR1 SEHNR and CDR2 FQNEAQ (reference sequence). CDR3 sequence (DNA): TGTGCCAGCAGCTCCACTAGCGGGAGGGCCCTTGCCTACAATGAGCAGTTCTTC. Amino acids: CASSSTSGRALAYNEQFF.

The chain is built from TRBV6-6 and TRBJ1-2; D possibly corresponds to TRBD1 (6 bases). Germline V gene sequence: CDR1 MNHNY, CDR2 SVGAGI (reference sequence). CDR3 length: 16 amino acids. Trimming cost V 0 bases and J 2 bases, with 13 bases left between them. The DNA of the CDR3 is TGTGCCAGCAGTTACTCGATGCGGGGGGCGAACTATGGCTACACCTTC. Translating it yields CASSYSMRGANYGYTF.

The chain is built from TRBV5-1 and TRBJ2-7, with 11 bases identical to TRBD2. Germline-derived CDR1 and CDR2 are SGHRS and YFSETQ. The V gene end was trimmed by 3 bases and the J gene end by 7 bases; junction bases not matched to a gene: 6. This CDR3 has 14 residues. For the CDR3, the DNA is TGCGCCAGCAGCTCGGGACTAGCGGCCGGGGAGCAGTACTTC. Its translation is CASSSGLAAGEQYF.